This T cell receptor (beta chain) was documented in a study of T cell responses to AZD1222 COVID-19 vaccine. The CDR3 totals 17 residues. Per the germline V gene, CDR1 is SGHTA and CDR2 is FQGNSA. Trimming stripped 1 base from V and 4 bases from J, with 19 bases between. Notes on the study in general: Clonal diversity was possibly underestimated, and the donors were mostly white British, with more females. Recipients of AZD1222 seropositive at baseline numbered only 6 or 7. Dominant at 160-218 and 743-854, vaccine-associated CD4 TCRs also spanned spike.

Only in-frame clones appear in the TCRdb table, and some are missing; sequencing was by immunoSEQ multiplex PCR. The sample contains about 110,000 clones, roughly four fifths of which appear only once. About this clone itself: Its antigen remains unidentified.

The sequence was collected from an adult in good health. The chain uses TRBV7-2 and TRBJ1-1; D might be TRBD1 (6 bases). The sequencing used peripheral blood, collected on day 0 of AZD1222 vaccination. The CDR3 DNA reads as TGTGCCAGCAGCTTAGTCGTGGGCAGGGGATCAGGCACTGAAGCTTTCTTT. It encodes CASSLVVGRGSGTEAFF.